Here is one T cell receptor (beta chain) with its context. What it recognizes is unknown. Per the germline V gene, CDR1 is MDHEN and CDR2 is SYDVKM. CDR3 length equals 17 residues. V dropped 5 bases and J dropped 0; count of bases not matched to a gene: 7. The sample is drawn from a study of cytomegalovirus exposure and HLA in healthy donors. Looking at the study overall: Inside one of the first data releases sat about 91 million unique TCRs taken from HLA-typed donors.

PCR involved 60 Vbeta and 13 Jbeta primers. Clones were read by immunoSEQ multiplex PCR, and TCRdb kept only the in-frame ones, dropping some. The table includes approximately 190,000 clones, 75% to 80% detected once. Study-wide findings and caveats: TCR sequences were mostly rare, though some public TCRs occurred in many donors. In a later analysis, across HLA loci, associated TCR counts were highest for DRB1, lowest for HLA-C.

This chain joins TRBV28 and TRBJ2-1; the match to TRBD2 covers 10 bases. The sequencing sample was made of PBMCs. The TCR was taken from a woman younger than 45 in good health and CMV-seropositive. The CDR3 DNA sequence: TGTGCCAGCAGTATGATAGCGGGGGGCCTCTCCTACAATGAGCAGTTCTTC. It is translated as CASSMIAGGLSYNEQFF.